Presented here are 8 T cell receptor beta chains from one specimen sequenced in a study of blood T cell repertoires in COVID-19. This table comes from immunoSEQ multiplex PCR, and its TCRdb copy is limited to in-frame clones, with some not included. Seen here are about 270,000 clones, around nine tenths observed once, and the top ten hold approximately 2.5%. Sequenced material: PBMCs or T cells enriched from blood (not recorded which). These receptors were taken from a woman between 18 and 29 years old who had recovered from COVID-19.

V usage is TRBV27 and J usage is TRBJ2-1; perhaps TRBD2 as D (5 bases). The CDR3 is made up of 14 amino acids. With 4 bases removed from V and 8 bases from J, the gap between germline ends came to 15 bases. CDR1 and CDR2 from the germline V gene are MNHEY and SMNVEV (reference sequence). Written as DNA, the CDR3 is TGTGCCAGCAGTTATGGGGTAATTAGCGATGAGCAGTTCTTC. Translation: CASSYGVISDEQFF.

V gene TRBV28 combines with J gene TRBJ1-5, with D hard to call. V lost 3 bases, J lost 2 bases, and 11 bases lay in between. CDR1 MDHEN and CDR2 SYDVKM come from the germline V gene. The CDR3 covers 15 residues. CDR3 loop: CASSFNRFGNQPQHF. For the CDR3, the DNA is TGTGCCAGCAGTTTTAACAGATTTGGCAATCAGCCCCAGCATTTT.

The V and J genes are TRBV11-3 and TRBJ2-1; 10 bases are a match to TRBD2. The CDR3 loop spans 16 amino acids. In germline, CDR1 is SGHNT, CDR2 YENEEA. After removal of 5 bases from V and 7 bases from J, the junction contained 11 bases not matched to a gene. CDR3: CASSPRGSGRENEQFF. The CDR3 nucleotides read TGTGCCAGCAGCCCCCGAGGCAGCGGGAGGGAAAATGAGCAGTTCTTC.

V usage is TRBV9 and J usage is TRBJ2-3, with TRBD2 matching over 10 bases. V was pared by 2 bases and J by 4 bases, with 4 bases of the junction left unmatched. This CDR3 has 15 residues. The germline CDR1 and CDR2 sequences are SGDLS and YYNGEE. In DNA form, the CDR3 reads TGTGCCAGCAGCGTTAGCGGGAGGATGTCAGATACGCAGTATTTT. Translation gives CASSVSGRMSDTQYF. Combining the CDR3 with reference TRBV9 and TRBJ2-3 gives the whole variable domain DSGVTQTPKHLITATGQRVTLRCSPRSGDLSVYWYQQSLDQGLQFLIQYYNGEERAKGNILERFSAQQFPDLHSELNLSSLELGDSALYFCASSVSGRMSDTQYFGPGTRLTVL.

This chain connects TRBV11-2 to TRBJ2-2, with D possibly being TRBD2 (6 bases). The V and J ends lost 5 bases and 6 bases respectively, with 10 bases between them. The CDR3 consists of 13 residues. CDR1 SGHAT and CDR2 FQNNGV come from the germline V gene. DNA of the CDR3: TGTGCCAGCAGCCCTAGCGAAGCCGGGGAGCTGTTTTTT. Amino acid sequence: CASSPSEAGELFF.

The V and J genes are TRBV2 and TRBJ2-1, with D unresolved. Deletions cut 7 bases from V and 0 bases from J, with 10 bases between. This CDR3 spans 14 amino acids. CDR1 SNHLY and CDR2 FYNNEI come from the germline V gene. CDR3 in DNA: TGTGCCAGCATAAGCGCTAGCTCCTACAATGAGCAGTTCTTC. It codes for CASISASSYNEQFF.

Regarding this clone: The sample carries other DNA sequences with the same CDR3. This chain links TRBV27 with TRBJ2-2; a possible D gene is TRBD1 (6 bases). From germline, CDR1 is MNHEY and CDR2 SMNVEV (reference sequence). This CDR3 spans 14 amino acids. V dropped 5 bases and J dropped 4 bases, with 11 bases sitting between them. The DNA for the CDR3 is TGTGCCAGCAGTCTGGGGGCCAGCACCGGGGAGCTGTTTTTT. Its protein product is CASSLGASTGELFF.

This rearrangement joins TRBV10-3 to TRBJ2-5, with 11 bases matching TRBD2. Germline V gives CDR1 ENHRY, CDR2 SYGVKD. J was trimmed by 1 base and V by 3 bases; bases with no gene match: 13. The CDR3 totals 19 residues. CDR3 in amino acids: CAISDRGTSGRSLQETQYF. The DNA of the CDR3 is TGTGCCATCAGTGACCGGGGGACTAGCGGCCGGTCTCTCCAAGAGACCCAGTACTTC.